Listed below are T cell receptor beta chains from one sample, sequenced in a study of PD-1 blockade in classical Hodgkin lymphoma. Clones were read by immunoSEQ multiplex PCR, and TCRdb kept only the in-frame ones, dropping some. Here the sample spans about 20,000 clones, roughly 73% being singletons. The sequencing used peripheral blood mononuclear cells (PBMCs), collected before the second cycle of nivolumab. The origin of the receptors is a human donor with classical Hodgkin lymphoma. Both conserved end residues are part of each CDR3. The D gene is left open where the match is weak. Clone size is shown for a subset of rows, as once, few, many or a class of expanded clone.

size	J	D	V	DNA	CDR3
.	TRBJ2-7	TRBD1	TRBV5-6	TGTGCCAGCAGCAAAGGATCCGGGACAGGAATCTACGAGCAGTACTTC	CASSKGSGTGIYEQYF
.	TRBJ1-1	TRBD1	TRBV28	TGTGCCAGCAGTTTAGAGGGGGCCGCCGACACTGAAGCTTTCTTT	CASSLEGAADTEAFF
once	TRBJ2-1	TRBD2	TRBV10-1	TGCGCCAGCAGGCCAGGGACTAGCGGAAGAAATGAGCAGTTCTTC	CASRPGTSGRNEQFF
.	TRBJ2-1	TRBD2	TRBV15	TGTGCCACCAGCAGAACTAGCGGAGACTACAATGAGCAGTTCTTC	CATSRTSGDYNEQFF
.	TRBJ2-1	TRBD2	TRBV19	TGTGCCAGTAGTAAAGCGGGAGACTACAATGAGCAGTTCTTC	CASSKAGDYNEQFF
.	TRBJ2-2	.	TRBV11-3	TGTGCCAGCAGCTCGGAGGGCCTCGGGGAGCTGTTTTTT	CASSSEGLGELFF
.	TRBJ1-2	.	TRBV5-5	TGTGCCAGCAGTCGGAACTATGGCTACACCTTC	CASSRNYGYTF
.	TRBJ2-3	TRBD2	TRBV19	TGTGCCAGTAGTACACCTCGGGAGGGATGGATGGTGCAGTATTTT	CASSTPREGWMVQYF
.	TRBJ1-5	TRBD1	TRBV4-1	TGCGCCAGCAGCCCGACAGAGACAGGGTCCGGGCAGCCCCAGCATTTT	CASSPTETGSGQPQHF
.	TRBJ2-5	.	TRBV15	TGTGCCACCAGCAGAACCGGGGAGACCCAGTACTTC	CATSRTGETQYF
.	TRBJ2-5	TRBD2	TRBV18	TGTGCCAGCTCACTACTAGCGGGAGCCAACCAAGAGACCCAGTACTTC	CASSLLAGANQETQYF
.	TRBJ1-2	.	TRBV4-2	TGTGCCAGCACCGTCCAGATGCAAGCCTACTATGGCTACACCTTC	CASTVQMQAYYGYTF
once	TRBJ2-7	TRBD1	TRBV28	TGTGCCAGCACCAATAGACAGGGTTCTAGCTACGAGCAGTACTTC	CASTNRQGSSYEQYF
.	TRBJ1-2	TRBD1	TRBV5-1	TGCGCCAGCAGCTTGGCGGTACAGGGGGCGGGACATGGCTACACCTTC	CASSLAVQGAGHGYTF
.	TRBJ2-7	.	TRBV27	TGTGCCAGCAGTCCCAGAGGGACGGAACACGAGCAGTACTTC	CASSPRGTEHEQYF
large	TRBJ2-7	.	TRBV10-1	TGCGCCAGCAGTGAGTCCTACGAGCAGTACTTC	CASSESYEQYF
.	TRBJ2-7	.	TRBV7-9	TGTGCCAGCAGCTCTCCGGGACTCCTGTCCTACGAGCAGTACTTC	CASSSPGLLSYEQYF
.	TRBJ2-2	.	TRBV18	TGTGCCAGCTCCTCCCGAGGGGGGGCTACCCCCGGGGAGCTGTTTTTT	CASSSRGGATPGELFF
.	TRBJ2-7	TRBD2	TRBV7-8	TGTGCCAGCAGCCAAGGGACTAGCGGTACCTACGAGCAGTACTTC	CASSQGTSGTYEQYF